This note documents a single T cell receptor (beta chain) sequence. The antigen remains undetermined. Using a J-beta primer mix together with a sample-barcoded 5' primer, a second PCR was run for roughly 7 to 12 cycles. A template-switch adaptor containing 12 random nucleotides labeled each cDNA molecule. Each single sample gave us at least 2.5 million CDR3-containing paired-end reads. Using its own MiXCR run on the 5' RACE reads, TCRdb lists one record per CDR3 protein. The sample yields about 760,000 distinct CDR3 sequences, approximately 53% seen once. CDR1 SQVTM and CDR2 ANQGSEA come from the germline V gene. Between the trimmed V and J ends, which lost 7 bases and 7 bases, there was a span of 19 bases. The CDR3 totals 14 residues. The sample belongs to a study of blood T cells in healthy people across ages. Study-wide results and limits: Per million T cells, the diversity of TCR beta decreased roughly linearly as age advanced. Those diversity estimates obtained from one million T cells were thought to be underestimates.

This chain connects TRBV29-1 to TRBJ1-4; D is perhaps TRBD1 (6 bases). This sequence was found in a man in his forties or fifties in good health. The sequenced sample was blood. The CDR3 DNA reads TGCAGCGCGGGGGGTTGGGGGCTTGGTGAAAAACTGTTTTTT. It encodes CSAGGWGLGEKLFF.